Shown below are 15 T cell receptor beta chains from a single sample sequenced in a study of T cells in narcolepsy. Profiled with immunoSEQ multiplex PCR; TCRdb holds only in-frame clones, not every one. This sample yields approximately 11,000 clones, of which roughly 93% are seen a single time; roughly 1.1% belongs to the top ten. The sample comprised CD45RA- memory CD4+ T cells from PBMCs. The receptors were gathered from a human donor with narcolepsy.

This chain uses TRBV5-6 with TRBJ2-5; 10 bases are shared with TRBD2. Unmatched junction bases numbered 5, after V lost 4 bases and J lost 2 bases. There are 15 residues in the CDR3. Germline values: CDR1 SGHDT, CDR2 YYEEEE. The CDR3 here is CASSASGSAQETQYF. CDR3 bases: TGTGCCAGCAGCGCTAGCGGGAGTGCACAAGAGACCCAGTACTTC.

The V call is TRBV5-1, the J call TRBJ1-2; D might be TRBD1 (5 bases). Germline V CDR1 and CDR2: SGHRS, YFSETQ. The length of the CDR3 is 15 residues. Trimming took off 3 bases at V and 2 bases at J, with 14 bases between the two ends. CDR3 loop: CASSSPGEGNYGYTF. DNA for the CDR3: TGCGCCAGCAGCTCCCCGGGGGAAGGAAACTATGGCTACACCTTC.

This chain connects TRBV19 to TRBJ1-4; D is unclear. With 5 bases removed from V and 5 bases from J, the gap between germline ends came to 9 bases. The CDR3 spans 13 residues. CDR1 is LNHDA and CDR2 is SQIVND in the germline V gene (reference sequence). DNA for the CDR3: TGTGCCAGTAGTCTGGATACGAATGAAAAACTGTTTTTT. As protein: CASSLDTNEKLFF.

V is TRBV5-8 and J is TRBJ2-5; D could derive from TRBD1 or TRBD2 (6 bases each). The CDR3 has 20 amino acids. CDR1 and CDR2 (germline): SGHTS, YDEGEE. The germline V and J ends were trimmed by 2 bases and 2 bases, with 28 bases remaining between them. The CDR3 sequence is CASSLTLGYWTGGFQETQYF. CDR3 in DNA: TGTGCCAGCAGCTTAACACTTGGATACTGGACCGGGGGCTTTCAAGAGACCCAGTACTTC.

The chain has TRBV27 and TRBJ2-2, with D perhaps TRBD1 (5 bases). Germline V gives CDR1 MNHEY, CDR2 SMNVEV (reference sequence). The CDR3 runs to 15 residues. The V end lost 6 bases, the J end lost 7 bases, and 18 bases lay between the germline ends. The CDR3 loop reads CASSLAGVRGGELFF. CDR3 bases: TGTGCCAGCAGCTTAGCAGGCGTTAGGGGCGGGGAGCTGTTTTTT.

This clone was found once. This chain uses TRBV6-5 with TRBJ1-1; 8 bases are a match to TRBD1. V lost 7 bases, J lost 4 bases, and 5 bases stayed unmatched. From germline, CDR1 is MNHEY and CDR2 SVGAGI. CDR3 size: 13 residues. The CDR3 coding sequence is TGTGCCAGCAAACAAACAGGGGGCACTGAAGCTTTCTTT. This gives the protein CASKQTGGTEAFF.

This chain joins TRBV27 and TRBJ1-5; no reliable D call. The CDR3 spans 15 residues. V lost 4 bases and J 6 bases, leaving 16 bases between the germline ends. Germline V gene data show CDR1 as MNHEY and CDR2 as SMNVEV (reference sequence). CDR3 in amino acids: CASSSRTDWGQPQHF. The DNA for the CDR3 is TGTGCCAGCAGTTCTCGGACGGACTGGGGTCAGCCCCAGCATTTT.

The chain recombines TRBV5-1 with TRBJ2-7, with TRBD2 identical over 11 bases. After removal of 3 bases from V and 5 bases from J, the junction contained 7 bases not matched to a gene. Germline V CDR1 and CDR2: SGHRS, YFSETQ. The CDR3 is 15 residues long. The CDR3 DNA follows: TGCGCCAGCAGCTACGGAACTAGCGGGAGCGACGAGCAGTACTTC. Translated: CASSYGTSGSDEQYF.

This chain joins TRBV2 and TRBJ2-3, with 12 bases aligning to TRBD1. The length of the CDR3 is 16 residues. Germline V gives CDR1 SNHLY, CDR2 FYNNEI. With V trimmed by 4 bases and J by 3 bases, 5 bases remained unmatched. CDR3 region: CASSGDRGRDTDTQYF. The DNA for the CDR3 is TGTGCCAGCAGTGGGGACAGGGGGCGCGATACAGATACGCAGTATTTT.

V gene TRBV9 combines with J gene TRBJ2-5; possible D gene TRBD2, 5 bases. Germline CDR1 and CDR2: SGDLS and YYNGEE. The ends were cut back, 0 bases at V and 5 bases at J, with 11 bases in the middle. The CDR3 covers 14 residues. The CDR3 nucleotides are TGTGCCAGCAGCGTAGGGACTCAATGGGAGACCCAGTACTTC. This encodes CASSVGTQWETQYF.

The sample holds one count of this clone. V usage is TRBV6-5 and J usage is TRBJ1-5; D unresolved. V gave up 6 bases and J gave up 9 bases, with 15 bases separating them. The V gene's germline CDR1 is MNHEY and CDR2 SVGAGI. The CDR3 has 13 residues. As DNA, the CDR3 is TGTGCCAGCAGGACCGGGGTATGGCGGCCCCAGCATTTT. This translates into CASRTGVWRPQHF.

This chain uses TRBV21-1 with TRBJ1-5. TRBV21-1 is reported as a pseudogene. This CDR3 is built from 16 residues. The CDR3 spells CASSYPKGGVNQPQHF. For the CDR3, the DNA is TGTGCCAGCAGCTACCCGAAGGGGGGCGTCAATCAGCCCCAGCATTTT.

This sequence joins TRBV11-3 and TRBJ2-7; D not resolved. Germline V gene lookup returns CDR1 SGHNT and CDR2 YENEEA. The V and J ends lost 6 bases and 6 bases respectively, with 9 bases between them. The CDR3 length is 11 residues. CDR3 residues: CASRSSGEQYF. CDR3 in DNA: TGTGCCAGCAGATCTTCCGGCGAGCAGTACTTC. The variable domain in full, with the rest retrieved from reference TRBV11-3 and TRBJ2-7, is EAGVVQSPRYKIIEKKQPVAFWCNPISGHNTLYWYLQNLGQGPELLIRYENEEAVDDSQLPKDRFSAERLKGVDSTLKIQPAELGDSAVYLCASRSSGEQYFGPGTRLTVT.

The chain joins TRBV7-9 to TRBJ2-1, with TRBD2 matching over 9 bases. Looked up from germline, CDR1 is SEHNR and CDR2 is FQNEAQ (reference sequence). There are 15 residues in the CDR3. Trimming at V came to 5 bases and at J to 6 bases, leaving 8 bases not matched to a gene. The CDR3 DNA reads TGTGCCAGCAGCCTAAGTTGGCGGGGGGGCAATGAGCAGTTCTTC. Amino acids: CASSLSWRGGNEQFF.

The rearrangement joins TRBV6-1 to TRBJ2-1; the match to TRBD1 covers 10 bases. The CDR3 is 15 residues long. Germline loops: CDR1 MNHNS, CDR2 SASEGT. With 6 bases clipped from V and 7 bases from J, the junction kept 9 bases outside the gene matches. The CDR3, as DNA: TGTGCCAGCAGCCCGAGACAGGGGGCAAGGAATGAGCAGTTCTTC. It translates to CASSPRQGARNEQFF.